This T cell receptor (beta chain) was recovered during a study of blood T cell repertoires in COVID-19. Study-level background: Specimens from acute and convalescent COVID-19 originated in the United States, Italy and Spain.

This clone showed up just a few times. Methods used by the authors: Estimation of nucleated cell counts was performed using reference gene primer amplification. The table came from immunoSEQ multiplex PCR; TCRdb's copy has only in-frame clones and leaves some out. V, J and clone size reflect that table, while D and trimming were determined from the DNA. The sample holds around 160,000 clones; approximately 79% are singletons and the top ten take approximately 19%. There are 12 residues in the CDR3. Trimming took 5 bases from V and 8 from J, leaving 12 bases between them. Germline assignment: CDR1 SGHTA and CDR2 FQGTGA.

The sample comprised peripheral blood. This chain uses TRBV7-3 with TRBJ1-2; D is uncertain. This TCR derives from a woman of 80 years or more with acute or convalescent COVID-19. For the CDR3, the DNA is TGTGCCAGCAGCGGCGGTCGGTGGGGCTACACCTTC. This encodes CASSGGRWGYTF.